This T cell receptor beta chain appears in the sequencing data of a study of identical twins. Findings and limits, study-wide: Cross-sectional statistics underpinned the conclusions; the same donors were not followed.

About this clonotype itself: Its target is unknown.

The ends lost 6 bases at V and 4 bases at J; junction bases unmatched: 11. The CDR3 extends over 15 amino acids. Germline V CDR1 and CDR2: MNHNS, SASEGT. TCRdb recomputed calls from the 5' RACE reads with MiXCR, one row per CDR3 protein. The data show about 810,000 distinct CDR3 sequences, about 12% seen once. The data also belong to a second study, concerning yellow fever vaccine responses in identical twins. That work adds: Reportedly, twins showed a vaccine T cell response that looked partly convergent and partly personalized.

The chain employs TRBV6-1 and TRBJ2-7; 8 bases align to TRBD1. The clonotype originates from a woman aged 18-29 years in good health. The sequenced material came from PBMCs. CDR3 DNA sequence: TGTGCCAGCAGCCGATCCGGGACAGGACAGTACGAGCAGTACTTC. Amino acids: CASSRSGTGQYEQYF.